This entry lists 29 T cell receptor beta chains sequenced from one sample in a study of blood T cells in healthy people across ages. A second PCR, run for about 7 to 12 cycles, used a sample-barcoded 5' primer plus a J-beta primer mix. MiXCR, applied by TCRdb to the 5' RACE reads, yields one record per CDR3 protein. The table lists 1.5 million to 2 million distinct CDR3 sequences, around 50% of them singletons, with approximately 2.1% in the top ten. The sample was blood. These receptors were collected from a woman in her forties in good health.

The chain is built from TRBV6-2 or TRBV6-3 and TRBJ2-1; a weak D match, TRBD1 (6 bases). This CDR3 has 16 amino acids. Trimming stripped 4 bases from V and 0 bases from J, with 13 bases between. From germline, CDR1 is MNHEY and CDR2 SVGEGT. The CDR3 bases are TGTGCCAGCAGTTCCAACAGGGTTTCCTCCTACAATGAGCAGTTCTTC. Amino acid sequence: CASSSNRVSSYNEQFF.

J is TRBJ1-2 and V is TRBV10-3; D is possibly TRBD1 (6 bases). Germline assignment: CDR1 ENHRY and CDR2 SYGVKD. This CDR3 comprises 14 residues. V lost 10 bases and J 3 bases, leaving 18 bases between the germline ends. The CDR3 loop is CATQSGGVYYGYTF. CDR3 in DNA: TGTGCCACCCAAAGTGGGGGCGTCTACTATGGCTACACCTTC.

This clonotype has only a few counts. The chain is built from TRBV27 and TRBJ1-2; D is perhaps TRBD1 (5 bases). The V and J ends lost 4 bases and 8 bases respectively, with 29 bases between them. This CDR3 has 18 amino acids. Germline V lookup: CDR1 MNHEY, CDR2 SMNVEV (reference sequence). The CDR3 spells CASSSFGGTPQERWGYTF. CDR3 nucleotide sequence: TGTGCCAGCAGTTCCTTCGGGGGGACCCCTCAAGAAAGGTGGGGCTACACCTTC.

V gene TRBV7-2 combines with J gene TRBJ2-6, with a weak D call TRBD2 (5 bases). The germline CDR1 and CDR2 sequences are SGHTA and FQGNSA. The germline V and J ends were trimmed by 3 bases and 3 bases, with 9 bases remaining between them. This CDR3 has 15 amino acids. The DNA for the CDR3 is TGTGCCAGCAGCTTTAGCGAAGGTGGGGCCAACGTCCTGACTTTC. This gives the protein CASSFSEGGANVLTF.

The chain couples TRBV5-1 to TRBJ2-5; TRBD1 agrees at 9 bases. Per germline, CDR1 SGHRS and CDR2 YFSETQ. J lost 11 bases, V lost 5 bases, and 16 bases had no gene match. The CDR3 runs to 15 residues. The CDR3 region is CASRPDRGSSNEQYF. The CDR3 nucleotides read TGCGCCAGCAGACCTGACAGGGGGTCCAGCAATGAGCAGTACTTC.

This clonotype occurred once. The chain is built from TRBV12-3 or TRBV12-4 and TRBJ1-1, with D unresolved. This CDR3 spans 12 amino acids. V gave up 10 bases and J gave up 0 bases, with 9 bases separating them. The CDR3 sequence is CANIGVNTEAFF. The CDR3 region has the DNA TGTGCCAACATAGGCGTGAACACTGAAGCTTTCTTT.

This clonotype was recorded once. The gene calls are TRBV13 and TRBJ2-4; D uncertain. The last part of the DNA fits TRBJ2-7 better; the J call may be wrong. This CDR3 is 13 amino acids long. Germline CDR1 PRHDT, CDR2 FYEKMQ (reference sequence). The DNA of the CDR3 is TGTGCCAGCAGCTCCGACCCTGCCTACGAGCAGTACTTC. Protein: CASSSDPAYEQYF.

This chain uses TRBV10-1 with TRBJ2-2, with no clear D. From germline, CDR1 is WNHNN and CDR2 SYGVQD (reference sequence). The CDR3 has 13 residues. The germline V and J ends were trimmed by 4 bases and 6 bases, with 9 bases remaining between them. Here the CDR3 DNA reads TGCGCCAGCAGTGCAATATCGTCCGGGGAGCTGTTTTTT. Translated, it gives CASSAISSGELFF.

CDR3 amino acids: CSASLRGTGELFF. In DNA, the CDR3 is TGCAGTGCTAGTTTAAGGGGGACCGGGGAGCTGTTTTTT. The rearrangement joins TRBV20-1 to TRBJ2-2, with D perhaps matching TRBD1 (6 bases). This CDR3 has 13 residues. Germline V gene lookup returns CDR1 DFQATT and CDR2 SNEGSKA (reference sequence). V shed 3 bases and J shed 5 bases, with 10 bases lying between them.

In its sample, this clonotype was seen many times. CDR3 residues: CSAGTGASNYGYTF. The CDR3, as DNA: TGCAGCGCCGGGACAGGGGCCTCTAACTATGGCTACACCTTC. V usage is TRBV29-1 and J usage is TRBJ1-2, with 10 bases fitting TRBD1. Germline CDR1 reads SQVTM; CDR2 reads ANQGSEA. The J segment lost 0 bases and the V segment lost 7 bases, leaving 5 bases of the junction unmatched. The CDR3 contains 14 residues.

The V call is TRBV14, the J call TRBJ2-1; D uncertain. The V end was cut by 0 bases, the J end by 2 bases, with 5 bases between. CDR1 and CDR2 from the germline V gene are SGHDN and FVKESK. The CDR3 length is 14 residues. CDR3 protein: CASSQDSPYNEQFF. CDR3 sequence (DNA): TGTGCCAGCAGCCAAGACTCGCCCTACAATGAGCAGTTCTTC.

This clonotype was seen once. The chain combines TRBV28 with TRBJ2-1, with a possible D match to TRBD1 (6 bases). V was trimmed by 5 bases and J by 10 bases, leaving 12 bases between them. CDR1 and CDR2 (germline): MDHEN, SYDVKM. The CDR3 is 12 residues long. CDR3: CASSPLGQEQFF. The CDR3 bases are TGTGCCAGCAGTCCACTAGGACAGGAGCAGTTCTTC.

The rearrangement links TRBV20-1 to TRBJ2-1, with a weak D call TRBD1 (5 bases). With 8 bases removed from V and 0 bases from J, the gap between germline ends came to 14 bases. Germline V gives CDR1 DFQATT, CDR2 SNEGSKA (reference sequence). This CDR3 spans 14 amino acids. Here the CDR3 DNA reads TGCAGTTCTATACGCAGGGACTCCTACAATGAGCAGTTCTTC. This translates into CSSIRRDSYNEQFF.

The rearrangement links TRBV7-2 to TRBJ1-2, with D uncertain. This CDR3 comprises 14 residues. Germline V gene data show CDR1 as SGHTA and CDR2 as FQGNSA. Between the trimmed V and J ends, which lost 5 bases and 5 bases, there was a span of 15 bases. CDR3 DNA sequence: TGTGCCAGCAGCCCGAGGTTGTTATGGTATGGCTACACCTTC. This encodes CASSPRLLWYGYTF.

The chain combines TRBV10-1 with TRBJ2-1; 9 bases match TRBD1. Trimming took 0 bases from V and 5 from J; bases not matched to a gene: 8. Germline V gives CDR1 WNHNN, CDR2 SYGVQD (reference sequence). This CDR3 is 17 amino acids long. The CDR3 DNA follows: TGCGCCAGCAGTGAGTCGGCCTACAGGGGGCTAAACAATGAGCAGTTCTTC. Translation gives CASSESAYRGLNNEQFF.

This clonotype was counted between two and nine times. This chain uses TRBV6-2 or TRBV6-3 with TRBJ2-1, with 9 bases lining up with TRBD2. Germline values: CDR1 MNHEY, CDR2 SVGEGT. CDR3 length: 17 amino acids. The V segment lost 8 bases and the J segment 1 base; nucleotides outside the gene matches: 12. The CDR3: CASGERASGVSYNEQFF. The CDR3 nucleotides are TGTGCCAGCGGAGAGAGGGCTAGCGGGGTGTCCTACAATGAGCAGTTCTTC.

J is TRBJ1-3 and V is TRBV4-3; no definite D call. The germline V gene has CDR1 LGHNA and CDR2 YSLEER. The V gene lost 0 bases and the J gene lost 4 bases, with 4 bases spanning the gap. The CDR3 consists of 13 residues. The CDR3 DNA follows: TGCGCCAGCAGCCAAGATAAGGGAAACACCATATATTTT. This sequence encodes CASSQDKGNTIYF.

CDR3 protein: CASSDNGPYGYTF. CDR3 nucleotide sequence: TGTGCCAGCAGCGACAACGGGCCTTATGGCTACACCTTC. The chain recombines TRBV13 with TRBJ1-2, with D uncertain. CDR3 length: 13 residues. Germline values: CDR1 PRHDT, CDR2 FYEKMQ (reference sequence). V lost 5 bases to trimming and J lost 5 bases, with 12 bases between them. Full variable domain (missing parts from reference TRBV13 and TRBJ1-2): AAGVIQSPRHLIKEKRETATLKCYPIPRHDTVYWYQQGPGQDPQFLISFYEKMQSDKGSIPDRFSAQQFSDYHSELNMSSLELGDSALYFCASSDNGPYGYTFGSGTRLTVV.

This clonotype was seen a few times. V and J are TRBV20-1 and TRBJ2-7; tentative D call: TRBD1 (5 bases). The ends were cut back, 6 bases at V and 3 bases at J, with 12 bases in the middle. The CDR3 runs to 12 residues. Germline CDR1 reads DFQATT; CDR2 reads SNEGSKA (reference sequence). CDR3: CSALPRDYEQYF. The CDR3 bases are TGCAGTGCCTTACCCAGGGACTACGAGCAGTACTTC.

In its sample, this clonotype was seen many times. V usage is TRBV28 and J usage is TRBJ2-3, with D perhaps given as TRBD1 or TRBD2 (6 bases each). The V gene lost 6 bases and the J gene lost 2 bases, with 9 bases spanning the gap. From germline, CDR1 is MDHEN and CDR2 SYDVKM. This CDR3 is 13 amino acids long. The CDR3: CASSGGPTDTQYF. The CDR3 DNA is TGTGCCAGCAGCGGGGGCCCCACAGATACGCAGTATTTT.

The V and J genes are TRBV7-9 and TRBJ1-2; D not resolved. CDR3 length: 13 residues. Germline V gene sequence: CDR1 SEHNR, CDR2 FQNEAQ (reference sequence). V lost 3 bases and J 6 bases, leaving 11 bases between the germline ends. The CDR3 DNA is TGTGCCAGCAGCTTTGGGGTCATCCATGGCTACACCTTC. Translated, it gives CASSFGVIHGYTF.

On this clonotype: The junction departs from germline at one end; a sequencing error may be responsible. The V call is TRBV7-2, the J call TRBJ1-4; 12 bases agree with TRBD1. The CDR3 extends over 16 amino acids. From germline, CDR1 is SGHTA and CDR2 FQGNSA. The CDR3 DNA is TGTGCCAGCGGCTTAGTTGGGACAGGGGGCCGTGAAAAACTGTTTTTT. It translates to CASGLVGTGGREKLFF. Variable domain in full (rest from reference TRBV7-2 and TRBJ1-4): GAGVSQSPSNKVTEKGKDVELRCDPISGHTALYWYRQSLGQGLEFLIYFQGNSAPDKSGLPSDRFSAERTGGSVSTLTIQRTQQEDSAVYLCASGLVGTGGREKLFFGSGTQLSVL.

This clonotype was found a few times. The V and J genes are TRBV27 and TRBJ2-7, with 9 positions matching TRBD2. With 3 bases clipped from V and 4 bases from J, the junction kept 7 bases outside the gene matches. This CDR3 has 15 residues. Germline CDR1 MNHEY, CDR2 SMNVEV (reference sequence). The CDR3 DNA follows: TGTGCCAGCAGTTTCGAAGCGGGGGGCCTGTACGAGCAGTACTTC. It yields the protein CASSFEAGGLYEQYF.

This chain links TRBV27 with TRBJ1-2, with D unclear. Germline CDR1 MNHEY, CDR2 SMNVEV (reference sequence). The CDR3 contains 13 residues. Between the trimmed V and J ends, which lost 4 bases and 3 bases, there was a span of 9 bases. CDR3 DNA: TGTGCCAGCAGTTCCTTTCCCTACTATGGCTACACCTTC. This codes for CASSSFPYYGYTF.

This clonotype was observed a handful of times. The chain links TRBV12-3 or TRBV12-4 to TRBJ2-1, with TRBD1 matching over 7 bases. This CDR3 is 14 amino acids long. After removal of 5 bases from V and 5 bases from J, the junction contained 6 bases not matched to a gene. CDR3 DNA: TGTGCCAGCAGTCTGGGACAGCCGAACAATGAGCAGTTCTTC. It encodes CASSLGQPNNEQFF.

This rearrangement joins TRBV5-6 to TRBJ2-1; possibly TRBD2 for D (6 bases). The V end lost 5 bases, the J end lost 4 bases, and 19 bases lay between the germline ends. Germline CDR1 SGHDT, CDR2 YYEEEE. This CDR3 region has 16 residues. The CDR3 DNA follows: TGTGCCAGCAGTTTACCTAGCGAGGGATTATACAATGAGCAGTTCTTC. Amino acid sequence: CASSLPSEGLYNEQFF. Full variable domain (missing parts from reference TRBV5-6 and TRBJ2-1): DAGVTQSPTHLIKTRGQQVTLRCSPKSGHDTVSWYQQALGQGPQFIFQYYEEEERQRGNFPDRFSGHQFPNYSSELNVNALLLGDSALYLCASSLPSEGLYNEQFFGPGTRLTVL.

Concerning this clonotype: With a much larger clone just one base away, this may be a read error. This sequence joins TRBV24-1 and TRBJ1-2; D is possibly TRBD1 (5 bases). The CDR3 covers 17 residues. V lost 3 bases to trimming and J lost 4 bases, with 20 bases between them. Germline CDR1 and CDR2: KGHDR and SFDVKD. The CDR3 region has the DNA TGTGCCACCAGTGATCCCCAGGCGGGGCAAGCTAGCTATGGCTACACCTTC. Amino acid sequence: CATSDPQAGQASYGYTF.

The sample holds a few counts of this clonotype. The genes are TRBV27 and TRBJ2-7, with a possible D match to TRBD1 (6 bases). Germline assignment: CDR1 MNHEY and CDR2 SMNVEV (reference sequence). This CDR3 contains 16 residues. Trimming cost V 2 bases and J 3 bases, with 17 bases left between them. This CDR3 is CASSLVGLGTNYEQYF. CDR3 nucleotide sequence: TGTGCCAGCAGTTTAGTTGGCCTGGGGACAAACTACGAGCAGTACTTC.

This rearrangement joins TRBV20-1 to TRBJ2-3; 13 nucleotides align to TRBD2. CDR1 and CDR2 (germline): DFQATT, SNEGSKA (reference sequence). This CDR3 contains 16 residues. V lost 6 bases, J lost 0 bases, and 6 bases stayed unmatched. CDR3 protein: CSARLAGGSSTDTQYF. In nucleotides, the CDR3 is TGCAGTGCCAGACTAGCGGGGGGCTCTAGCACAGATACGCAGTATTTT.